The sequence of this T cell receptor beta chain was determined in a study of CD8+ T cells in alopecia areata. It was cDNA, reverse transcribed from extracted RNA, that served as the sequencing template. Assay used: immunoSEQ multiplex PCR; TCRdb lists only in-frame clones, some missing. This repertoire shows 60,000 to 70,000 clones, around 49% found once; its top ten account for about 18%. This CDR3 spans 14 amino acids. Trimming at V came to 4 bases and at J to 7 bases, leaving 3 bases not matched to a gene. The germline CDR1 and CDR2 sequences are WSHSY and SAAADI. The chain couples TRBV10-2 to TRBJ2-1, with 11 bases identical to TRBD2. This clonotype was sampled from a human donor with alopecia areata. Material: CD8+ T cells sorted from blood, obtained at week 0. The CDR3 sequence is CASSGVAGGNEQFF. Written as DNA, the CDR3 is TGCGCCAGCAGTGGGGTAGCGGGAGGGAATGAGCAGTTCTTC.